This TCR beta chain was observed in a study of blood T cell repertoires in COVID-19. Background on the study: Acute and convalescent COVID-19 specimens originated in the United States, Italy and Spain.

The V and J ends lost 6 bases and 4 bases, in that order; junction bases with no gene match: 10. The CDR3 contains 17 residues. In germline, CDR1 is ENHRY, CDR2 SYGVKD. Authors' processing steps: By means of reference gene primer amplification, nucleated cell counts were estimated. Assay: immunoSEQ multiplex PCR; the TCRdb copy retains only in-frame clones and omits some. V and J calls and clone size come straight from that table; D and trimming were deduced from the DNA. The repertoire holds some 120,000 clones, with around four fifths as singletons. V usage is TRBV10-3 and J usage is TRBJ2-3, with 13 bases that match TRBD2. Specimen: peripheral blood. The origin of this receptor is a human donor in a cohort sampled during active COVID-19. CDR3 DNA: TGTGCCATCAGCGGGCCGGGGACTAGCGGGGCCCCAGATACGCAGTATTTT. Its protein product is CAISGPGTSGAPDTQYF.